This TCR beta chain was identified during a study of T-cell reconstitution after alpha-beta-depleted transplantation in children. Trimming took 1 base from V and 8 from J, leaving 6 bases between them. This CDR3 has 11 residues. Germline V lookup: CDR1 DFQATT, CDR2 SNEGSKA (reference sequence). Only a few counts were recorded for this clonotype. Preparation of the TCRbeta library was carried out with unique molecular identifiers. MiXCR was run by TCRdb on the PCR reads, yielding one entry per CDR3 protein. The sample yields just under 550,000 distinct CDR3 sequences, 15% to 20% seen once. The rearrangement links TRBV20-1 to TRBJ2-1; D is possibly TRBD1 (5 bases). Sequenced material: PBMCs from the stem cell graft donor, taken from the stem cell graft. The origin of this receptor is a human donor who donated a stem cell graft to a child with acute lymphoblastic leukemia. CDR3 DNA sequence: TGCAGTGCTAGAGGGGGCGATGAGCAGTTCTTC. This sequence encodes CSARGGDEQFF.